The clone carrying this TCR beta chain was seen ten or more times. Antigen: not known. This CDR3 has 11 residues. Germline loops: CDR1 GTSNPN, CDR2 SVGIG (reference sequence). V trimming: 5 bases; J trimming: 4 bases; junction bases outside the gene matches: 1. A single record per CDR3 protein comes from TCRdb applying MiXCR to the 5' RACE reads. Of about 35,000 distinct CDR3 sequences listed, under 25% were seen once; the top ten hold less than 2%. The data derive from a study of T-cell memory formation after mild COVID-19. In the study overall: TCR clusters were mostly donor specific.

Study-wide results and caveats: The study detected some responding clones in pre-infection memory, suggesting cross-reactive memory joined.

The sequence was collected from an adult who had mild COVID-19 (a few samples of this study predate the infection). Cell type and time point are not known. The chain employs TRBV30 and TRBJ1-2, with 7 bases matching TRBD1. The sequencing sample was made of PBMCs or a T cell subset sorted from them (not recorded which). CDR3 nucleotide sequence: TGTGCCTGGGGGACAGTCTATGGCTACACCTTC. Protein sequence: CAWGTVYGYTF.